Listed here is a single TCR beta chain. Antigen: not known. Documented time point: newly diagnosed GD, antithyroid drugs for less than 3 months. The TCR library was made from RNA that had been extracted from PBMCs in TRIzol. The source of the sample is a study of regulatory T cells in long-lasting Graves disease. General study results and limits: Persistent disease exhibited a predilection for TRBV28, TRBJ1-2 and TRBJ2-5. TCR diversity in persistent Graves' patients was below that of newly diagnosed ones.

Both iRepertoire HTBI primers and Arm-PCR of CDR3 regions were used to build the TCR beta libraries. MiXCR, run by TCRdb on the multiplex PCR reads, gives a single entry per CDR3 protein. The profile covers about 540,000 distinct CDR3 sequences, with about 13% appearing a single time and approximately 9.3% taken by the ten largest. V was pared by 6 bases and J by 4 bases, with 2 bases of the junction left unmatched. Germline CDR1 and CDR2: LNHDA and SQIVND (reference sequence). This CDR3 comprises 13 residues. This sample also belongs to another study, concerning T cells in Graves' hyperthyroidism and ophthalmopathy. Per that study: HTBI primers drove first-round RT-PCR of the TCR CDR3.

The chain links TRBV19 to TRBJ2-1; 8 bases agree with TRBD1. The sequence came from a young man with Graves disease. The specimen was peripheral blood mononuclear cells (PBMCs), collected at new diagnosis, from a patient treated with antithyroid drugs. CDR3: CASSDRGYNEQFF. The DNA of the CDR3 is TGTGCCAGTAGCGACAGGGGTTACAATGAGCAGTTCTTC.